Below, 30 T cell receptor beta chains from the same sample are listed, as sequenced in a study of OX40 agonist ivuxolimab in advanced cancers. Some clones are missing from TCRdb's copy, which holds only in-frame ones; the method was immunoSEQ multiplex PCR. This repertoire shows nearly 60,000 clones, about 87% found once; its top ten account for over 3%. The sample consisted of CD4+ or CD8+ T cells sorted from blood, taken in a trial of the OX40 agonist ivuxolimab. These receptors were taken from an adult with an advanced solid tumor such as melanoma, head and neck, liver or kidney cancer.

This clone was detected only a few times. The rearrangement uses TRBV5-1 and TRBJ1-1; no clear D. Trimming took 0 bases from V and 3 from J, leaving 9 bases between them. There are 14 residues in the CDR3. The germline V gene has CDR1 SGHRS and CDR2 YFSETQ. CDR3 DNA sequence: TGCGCCAGCAGCTTGGGAGGGATTCACACTGAAGCTTTCTTT. It yields the protein CASSLGGIHTEAFF.

The chain is built from TRBV19 and TRBJ2-5; 8 bases fit TRBD1. The trim removed 3 bases at V and 4 bases at J, leaving 7 bases unmatched. Germline assignment: CDR1 LNHDA and CDR2 SQIVND (reference sequence). The CDR3 length is 15 residues. CDR3: CASSILQGATETQYF. DNA for the CDR3: TGTGCCAGTAGTATTCTGCAGGGGGCTACAGAGACCCAGTACTTC.

The chain joins TRBV7-8 to TRBJ2-1; unclear D gene. This CDR3 contains 14 residues. The germline gives CDR1 SGHVS, CDR2 FQNEAQ. V was shortened by 3 bases and J by 4 bases, with 10 bases between the two germline ends. Here the CDR3 reads CASSFSRAYNEQFF. The CDR3 DNA is TGTGCCAGCAGCTTCAGTAGGGCGTACAATGAGCAGTTCTTC.

In nucleotides, the CDR3 is TGTGCCAGCAGCCAAGGCAGGGGGCCCCAAGAGACCCAGTACTTC. The encoded protein is CASSQGRGPQETQYF. The chain links TRBV16 to TRBJ2-5; 8 bases line up with TRBD1. Looked up from germline, CDR1 is KGHSY and CDR2 is FQNENV. The J segment lost 1 base and the V segment lost 2 bases, leaving 3 bases of the junction unmatched. This CDR3 region has 15 residues.

The V call is TRBV18, the J call TRBJ2-7; D perhaps matches TRBD1 (5 bases). Trimming stripped 5 bases from V and 3 bases from J, with 14 bases between. The germline CDR1 and CDR2 sequences are KGHSH and LQKENI. The CDR3 runs 14 residues. Written as DNA, the CDR3 is TGTGCCAGCTCATTGGTCGGCAGGGACTACGAGCAGTACTTC. Protein: CASSLVGRDYEQYF.

The V gene is TRBV10-3, the J gene TRBJ1-3, with TRBD1 matching 8 bases. CDR1 is ENHRY and CDR2 is SYGVKD in the germline V gene. The CDR3 extends over 13 amino acids. V was clipped by 8 bases and J by 4 bases; unmatched bases: 4. CDR3 region: CAIGDRGGNTIYF. CDR3 DNA: TGTGCCATCGGAGACAGGGGAGGAAACACCATATATTTT.

This chain's CDR3 is CASSYWGRWSYGYTF. CDR3 nucleotides: TGTGCCAGCAGTTACTGGGGGCGGTGGTCCTATGGCTACACCTTC. The gene calls are TRBV6-5 and TRBJ1-2, with a tentative D call TRBD1 (6 bases). CDR3 length: 15 amino acids. The germline V gene encodes CDR1 MNHEY and CDR2 SVGAGI. V dropped 1 base and J dropped 4 bases, with 13 bases sitting between them.

This rearrangement joins TRBV18 to TRBJ1-2; the D gene is possibly TRBD1 (6 bases). The germline V gene has CDR1 KGHSH and CDR2 LQKENI. The CDR3 is made up of 14 amino acids. With 8 bases removed from V and 7 bases from J, the gap between germline ends came to 20 bases. CDR3 protein: CASQAGGRLSGYTF. The CDR3 DNA follows: TGTGCCAGCCAAGCCGGGGGGCGCTTATCTGGCTACACCTTC.

This clone appeared a few times. The CDR3 protein is CASSSGRGYGYTF. Here the CDR3 DNA reads TGTGCCAGCAGTTCCGGACGGGGGTATGGCTACACCTTC. The V and J genes are TRBV6-6 and TRBJ1-2, with D tentatively TRBD1 (5 bases). Germline V gene sequence: CDR1 MNHNY, CDR2 SVGAGI (reference sequence). Trimming left V 4 bases short and J 5 bases short, with 11 bases between. The CDR3 is 13 residues long.

The chain couples TRBV19 to TRBJ1-5, with 7 bases fitting TRBD1. Germline trimming cut 1 base from V and 6 bases from J; bases unmatched to any gene: 9. The CDR3 totals 16 residues. The germline CDR1 and CDR2 sequences are LNHDA and SQIVND (reference sequence). Here the CDR3 DNA reads TGTGCCAGTAGTATAGGTGGGACAGTCGGTGGTCAGCCCCAGCATTTT. As protein: CASSIGGTVGGQPQHF.

In DNA, the CDR3 is TGTGCCAGCAGTGGCTATTTGCCGGGCGCCGAGACCCAGTACTTC. It encodes CASSGYLPGAETQYF. This rearrangement joins TRBV25-1 to TRBJ2-5; D gene unclear. V lost 4 bases to trimming and J lost 5 bases, with 17 bases between them. This CDR3 region has 15 residues. Germline V gene sequence: CDR1 MGHDK, CDR2 SYGVNS.

This chain uses TRBV9 with TRBJ2-5; either TRBD1 or TRBD2 may supply D (6 bases each). V was shortened by 4 bases and J by 2 bases, with 21 bases between the two germline ends. CDR1 SGDLS and CDR2 YYNGEE come from the germline V gene. The CDR3 consists of 17 residues. The CDR3 bases are TGTGCCAGCAGCTTGAGAGGTTCGGGGGCTACTCAAGAGACCCAGTACTTC. Translation: CASSLRGSGATQETQYF.

V and J are TRBV6-5 and TRBJ2-7; no clear D gene. V was clipped by 6 bases and J by 3 bases, with 18 bases between them. CDR3 length: 15 residues. Germline V gene sequence: CDR1 MNHEY, CDR2 SVGAGI. The CDR3 spells CASSTSNPSSYEQYF. As DNA, the CDR3 is TGTGCCAGCAGCACCTCCAACCCCAGCAGCTACGAGCAGTACTTC.

This clone is a singleton in its sample. One end of the junction does not line up with germline, which may come from a read error. The V and J genes are TRBV7-9 and TRBJ2-1; maybe TRBD1 (5 bases). Germline lookup yields CDR1 SEHNR and CDR2 FQNEAQ (reference sequence). The CDR3 is 14 residues long. The chain's CDR3 is CAGSFGHIYNEQFF. CDR3 bases: TGTGCCGGCAGCTTCGGACATATCTACAATGAGCAGTTCTTC.

This clone was picked up a small number of times. The rearrangement joins TRBV30 to TRBJ1-1; weak D call: TRBD1 (5 bases). Trimming pared 3 bases from V and 4 bases from J, leaving 15 bases between. The CDR3 is 14 amino acids. Germline V gives CDR1 GTSNPN, CDR2 SVGIG (reference sequence). DNA for the CDR3: TGTGCCTGGAGCCGCGGGGGGGATGGCACTGAAGCTTTCTTT. It encodes CAWSRGGDGTEAFF.

This clone was seen a single time. The gene calls are TRBV11-2 and TRBJ1-2; D gene unclear. Per germline, CDR1 SGHAT and CDR2 FQNNGV. Trimming cost V 6 bases and J 8 bases, with 16 bases left between them. This CDR3 has 13 residues. The chain's CDR3 is CASSVDPTAGYTF. The DNA for the CDR3 is TGTGCCAGCAGTGTGGACCCTACGGCGGGCTACACCTTC.

The V gene is TRBV10-1, the J gene TRBJ2-3, with 11 positions matching TRBD2. Germline assignment: CDR1 WNHNN and CDR2 SYGVQD (reference sequence). This CDR3 comprises 17 residues. V shed 3 bases and J 5 bases; nucleotides not matched to a gene: 10. The CDR3, as DNA: TGCGCCAGCAGTGATTTTAGCGGGAGGGCCTTTGGAGATACGCAGTATTTT. This sequence encodes CASSDFSGRAFGDTQYF.

V is TRBV28 and J is TRBJ1-5, with a possible D match to TRBD1 (6 bases). V gave up 8 bases and J gave up 6 bases, with 11 bases separating them. This CDR3 has 12 residues. In germline, CDR1 is MDHEN, CDR2 SYDVKM. Written as DNA, the CDR3 is TGTGCCAGCTGTTCAGGGGTTCAGCCCCAGCATTTT. This translates into CASCSGVQPQHF.

This rearrangement joins TRBV11-1 to TRBJ2-2; D remains ambiguous. The V gene's germline CDR1 is SGHAT and CDR2 FQDESV (reference sequence). Trimming took 5 bases from V and 2 from J, leaving 15 bases between them. The CDR3 length is 16 residues. As DNA, the CDR3 is TGTGCCAGCAGCCAAAACTTAGACTTAAACACCGGGGAGCTGTTTTTT. Translation: CASSQNLDLNTGELFF. Supplemented by reference TRBV11-1 and TRBJ2-2, the full variable domain reads EAEVAQSPRYKITEKSQAVAFWCDPISGHATLYWYRQILGQGPELLVQFQDESVVDDSQLPKDRFSAERLKGVDSTLKIQPAELGDSAMYLCASSQNLDLNTGELFFGEGSRLTVL.

V usage is TRBV11-1 and J usage is TRBJ2-7; no reliable D call. Trimming stripped 1 base from V and 2 bases from J, with 6 bases between. The germline V gene has CDR1 SGHAT and CDR2 FQDESV (reference sequence). The CDR3 is 13 residues long. The CDR3 DNA follows: TGTGCCAGCAGCTTAGGGCCCCCCTACGAGCAGTACTTC. Its translation is CASSLGPPYEQYF.

CDR3 sequence (DNA): TGTGCCAGCAGTCAAGGAGAGACCCAGTACTTC. This gives the protein CASSQGETQYF. The chain recombines TRBV5-6 with TRBJ2-5, with D hard to call. The CDR3 is made up of 11 amino acids. Germline V gives CDR1 SGHDT, CDR2 YYEEEE. V dropped 5 bases and J dropped 4 bases, with 6 bases sitting between them.

The J gene is TRBJ2-2, the V gene TRBV6-6; 11 bases fit TRBD2. The V gene end was trimmed by 8 bases and the J gene end by 4 bases; junction bases not matched to a gene: 6. The CDR3 has 15 residues. Looked up from germline, CDR1 is MNHNY and CDR2 is SVGAGI (reference sequence). DNA for the CDR3: TGTGCCAGCGGGGGTAGCGGGAGGGGCACCGGGGAGCTGTTTTTT. Amino acid sequence: CASGGSGRGTGELFF.

The V and J genes are TRBV5-1 and TRBJ2-7; unclear D gene. The CDR3 runs 12 residues. Germline CDR1 is SGHRS and CDR2 is YFSETQ. Trimming removed 4 bases from V and 8 bases from J, with 13 bases in between. The DNA for the CDR3 is TGCGCCAGCAGCCAAAGTTCTAATAAGCAGTACTTC. Protein sequence: CASSQSSNKQYF. Combining the CDR3 with reference TRBV5-1 and TRBJ2-7 gives the whole variable domain KAGVTQTPRYLIKTRGQQVTLSCSPISGHRSVSWYQQTPGQGLQFLFEYFSETQRNKGNFPGRFSGRQFSNSRSEMNVSTLELGDSALYLCASSQSSNKQYFGPGTRLTVT.

The CDR3 DNA follows: TGCGCCAGCAGCCAAGTCGGGGGTACAGCTAACTATGGCTACACCTTC. It translates to CASSQVGGTANYGYTF. The rearrangement links TRBV4-1 to TRBJ1-2; TRBD1 is a possible D gene (5 bases). CDR3 length: 16 residues. The V end lost 1 base, the J end lost 0 bases, and 12 bases lay between the germline ends. Germline V gene data show CDR1 as MGHRA and CDR2 as YSYEKL.

The chain is built from TRBV7-6 and TRBJ2-7; 8 positions match TRBD1. Germline CDR1 is SGHVS and CDR2 is FNYEAQ. V lost 5 bases and J lost 7; bases outside the gene matches: 4. This CDR3 is built from 12 residues. CDR3 sequence reads: CASSPDRAEQYF. CDR3 coding DNA: TGTGCCAGCAGCCCGGACAGGGCTGAGCAGTACTTC. Supplemented by reference TRBV7-6 and TRBJ2-7, the full variable domain reads GAGVSQSPRYKVTKRGQDVALRCDPISGHVSLYWYRQALGQGPEFLTYFNYEAQQDKSGLPNDRFSAERPEGSISTLTIQRTEQRDSAMYRCASSPDRAEQYFGPGTRLTVT.

The rearrangement joins TRBV29-1 to TRBJ2-5, with 7 nucleotides matching TRBD2. Germline loops: CDR1 SQVTM, CDR2 ANQGSEA. This CDR3 is built from 13 residues. With V trimmed by 7 bases and J by 5 bases, 10 bases remained unmatched. In DNA, the CDR3 is TGCAGCGGTTCTAGCGGCCTAGGGGAGACCCAGTACTTC. This gives the protein CSGSSGLGETQYF.

The genes are TRBV6-1 and TRBJ1-1; a weak D match, TRBD1 (6 bases). V dropped 2 bases and J dropped 5 bases, with 18 bases sitting between them. Germline CDR1 reads MNHNS; CDR2 reads SASEGT. The CDR3 is 16 amino acids. This CDR3 is CASSETSQGRETEAFF. The CDR3 nucleotides are TGTGCCAGCAGTGAAACATCGCAGGGGCGTGAAACTGAAGCTTTCTTT.

This chain links TRBV10-3 with TRBJ1-3; D call uncertain. Trimming shortened V by 6 bases and J by 2 bases, and 20 bases separated the two germline ends. The CDR3 is 17 residues long. The germline V gene has CDR1 ENHRY and CDR2 SYGVKD. The CDR3 is CAIRKSGFDVTGNTIYF. The DNA of the CDR3 is TGTGCCATCAGGAAATCCGGGTTCGATGTTACTGGAAACACCATATATTTT.

This clone has just one count. Sequence at one end of the junction differs from germline and may be a read error. The J gene is TRBJ2-5, the V gene TRBV13; unclear D gene. Germline values: CDR1 PRHDT, CDR2 FYEKMQ (reference sequence). The CDR3 is 14 amino acids. CDR3 region: CASSVGVQQETQYF. The CDR3 DNA follows: TGTGCCAGCAGCGTAGGTGTGCAGCAAGAGACCCAGTACTTC.

J is TRBJ1-5 and V is TRBV2, with TRBD1 identical over 8 bases. Germline assignment: CDR1 SNHLY and CDR2 FYNNEI. The J segment lost 4 bases and the V segment lost 4 bases, leaving 6 bases of the junction unmatched. The CDR3 consists of 15 residues. The DNA of the CDR3 is TGTGCCAGCAGTGCGGGGACAGGCCCTAATCAGCCCCAGCATTTT. It codes for CASSAGTGPNQPQHF.